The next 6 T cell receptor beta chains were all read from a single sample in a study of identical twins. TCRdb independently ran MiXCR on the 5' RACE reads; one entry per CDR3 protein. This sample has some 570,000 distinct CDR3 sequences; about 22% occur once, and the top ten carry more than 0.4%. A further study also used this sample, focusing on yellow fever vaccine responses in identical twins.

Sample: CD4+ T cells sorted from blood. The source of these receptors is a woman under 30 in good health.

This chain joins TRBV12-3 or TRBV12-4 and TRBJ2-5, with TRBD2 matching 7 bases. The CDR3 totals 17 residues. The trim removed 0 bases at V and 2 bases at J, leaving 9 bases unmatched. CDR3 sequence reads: CASSLARGGGTQETQYF. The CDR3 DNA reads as TGTGCCAGCAGTTTAGCGCGAGGCGGGGGTACTCAAGAGACCCAGTACTTC.

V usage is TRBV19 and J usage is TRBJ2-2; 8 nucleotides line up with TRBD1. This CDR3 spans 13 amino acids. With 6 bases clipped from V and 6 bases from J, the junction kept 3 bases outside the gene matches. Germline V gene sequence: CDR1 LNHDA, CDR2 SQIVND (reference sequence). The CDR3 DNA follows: TGTGCCAGTAGCCCGGGACAGGCCGGGGAGCTGTTTTTT. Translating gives CASSPGQAGELFF.

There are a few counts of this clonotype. The DNA of the CDR3 is TGTGCCAGCAGCCGACTAGCGGGAGTGGGGGAGCAGTACTTC. Residues: CASSRLAGVGEQYF. V is TRBV7-3 and J is TRBJ2-7; 12 bases are shared with TRBD2. V gave up 5 bases and J gave up 7 bases; unmatched junction bases: 6. In germline, CDR1 is SGHTA, CDR2 FQGTGA. CDR3 length: 14 residues.

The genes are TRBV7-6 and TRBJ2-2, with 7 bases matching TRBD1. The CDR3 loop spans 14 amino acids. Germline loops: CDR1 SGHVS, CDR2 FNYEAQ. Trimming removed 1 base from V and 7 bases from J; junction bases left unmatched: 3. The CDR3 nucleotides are TGTGCCAGCAGCTTAGAGACAGGGATCGGGGAGCTGTTTTTT. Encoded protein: CASSLETGIGELFF. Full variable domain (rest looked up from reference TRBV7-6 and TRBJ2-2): GAGVSQSPRYKVTKRGQDVALRCDPISGHVSLYWYRQALGQGPEFLTYFNYEAQQDKSGLPNDRFSAERPEGSISTLTIQRTEQRDSAMYRCASSLETGIGELFFGEGSRLTVL.

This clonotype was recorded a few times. The CDR3 DNA follows: TGCAGTGCTAGAGGAGGTCTAGCCCCCAATGAGCAGTTCTTC. Translated, it gives CSARGGLAPNEQFF. This rearrangement joins TRBV20-1 to TRBJ2-1; D may be TRBD2 (5 bases). V lost 1 base to trimming and J lost 6 bases, with 13 bases between them. There are 14 residues in the CDR3. CDR1 is DFQATT, CDR2 SNEGSKA, per germline (reference sequence).

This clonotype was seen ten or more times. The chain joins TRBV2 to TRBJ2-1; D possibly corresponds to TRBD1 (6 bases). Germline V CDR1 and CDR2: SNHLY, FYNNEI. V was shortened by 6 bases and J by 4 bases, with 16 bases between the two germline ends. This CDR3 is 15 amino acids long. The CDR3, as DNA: TGTGCCAGCAGCCTGGACAGTCCGGGATACAATGAGCAGTTCTTC. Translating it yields CASSLDSPGYNEQFF.